The sequence of this T cell receptor (beta chain) was determined in a study of Graves' ophthalmopathy and Graves' hyperthyroidism. Study-wide results and limits: Most thyroid clonotypes with frequency above 0.001 were detected in blood too.

This CDR3 has 16 residues. V lost 3 bases, J lost 0 bases, and 5 bases stayed unmatched. CDR1 and CDR2 from the germline V gene are LGHDT and YNNKEL (reference sequence). A remark on this clonotype: Its antigen is not identified.

As the template, RNA transcripts were used to amplify TCR beta CDR3 regions. A first-round RT-PCR used HTBI primers, followed by a second-round multiplex PCR. TCRdb analysed the multiplex PCR reads with MiXCR anew, one entry per CDR3 protein. In the table there are roughly 480,000 distinct CDR3 sequences, roughly an eighth of which are singletons. The clonotype was recovered from a woman in her twenties or thirties with Graves' ophthalmopathy. Sequenced: blood. The chain links TRBV3-1 to TRBJ2-4; the match to TRBD1 covers 7 bases. This chain's CDR3 is CASSQVTGVAKNIQYF. The CDR3, as DNA: TGTGCCAGCAGCCAGGTAACAGGGGTAGCCAAAAACATTCAGTACTTC.